Given below is one T cell receptor beta chain in context. Its antigen is currently not known. No base quality information exists; no much larger clone differs at one position. Libraries were constructed by the immunoSEQ multiplex PCR assay. A mixture of 60 forward primers for TCR Vbeta segments and 13 reverse primers for TCR Jbeta segments was used in the multiplex PCR. Amplification of the CDR3 region of rearranged TCR beta genes was performed with a multiplex PCR assay on genomic DNA. The amplified TCR beta libraries were sequenced on the Illumina HiSeq System as 87-base-pair reads. On the authors' methods: Across the 600 to 700 repertoires, a later analysis counted around 80 million unique TCR beta chains, roughly 11 million of which were shared by at least two donors. Raw reads were error-corrected and collapsed into unique sequences with a nearest-neighbor algorithm that merged closely related sequences to remove PCR and sequencing errors. V, D and J gene segments were assigned by aligning CDR3 sequences to IMGT reference sequences. Each retained sequence needed at least a six-nucleotide match to both a V gene segment and a J gene segment. A rearrangement was called productive if the CDR3 had no stop codons and remained in frame with V and J, and every other rearrangement was called non-productive. CDR3 was defined according to IMGT convention as the region running from the second conserved V-encoded cysteine to the conserved J-encoded phenylalanine. The earlier analysis of some 580 of the donors excluded any sequence lacking an unambiguous match to a single V gene segment. In an earlier analysis of 450 to 750 of the donors, a V segment was called functional when productive rearrangements were above 56.7%, and segregating when the standard deviation between donors exceeded 5%. To diagnose cytomegalovirus status from the catalog of TCR beta chain sequences, a statistical classification framework was built. A later analysis assigned V and J genes by comparing TCR nucleotide sequences with IMGT/GENE-DB human TR gene sequences. A later analysis assigned CDR3 sequences and most-parsimonious VDJ recombination scenarios with the TCRdist pipeline. A later analysis defined each TCR beta chain by its CDR3 amino acid sequence plus V-gene family, and excluded reads lacking a unique V-gene family. As a way to deal with suspected cross-contamination and a sequencing artifact, a later analysis dropped 450 to 600 nucleotide sequences that were highly shared and had low generation probability. In a later analysis, a clonal expansion index was calculated for each public chain from normalized within-repertoire ranks of inferred template counts. In a later analysis, generation probabilities were computed with a VDJ recombination model fitted to out-of-frame rearrangements, and the resulting probabilities were checked against IGoR. A later analysis scored TCR-TCR, TCR-HLA and TCR-CMV co-occurrence with hypergeometric tests, applying a repertoire-size bias correction to TCR pairs. To estimate false discovery rates, a later analysis permuted the HLA or CMV assignments 20 times. A later analysis grouped co-occurring TCRs with DBSCAN, adding TCRdist sequence similarity when clustering within HLA-allele-positive subsets. Co-occurrence clustering excluded repertoires with fewer than 30,000 or more than 120,000 public chains, plus five with anomalous nucleotide sharing. Here the immuneACCESS table is served through TCRdb, limited to in-frame sequences with V and J called. Missing clones are a known gap in these copies; in checked studies unresolved V genes cover under half, and the rest lacks a known reason. From that table come the V and J calls and clone size; the DNA was used to work out D and trimming. Recorded for this sample are 75,000 to 90,000 clones; roughly four fifths of them occurred a single time. The ten largest account for 3.5% to 4.5% of the sample.

The cohort comprised 670 or so healthy bone marrow donors. Cohort members were all nominally healthy when sampled, although unrecorded immune exposures were likely present. The donor was CMV seronegative and belonged to the group of 380 or so seronegative cohort members. Each donor provided a peripheral blood sample, and peripheral blood mononuclear cells were used for TCR beta sequencing. The Qiagen DNeasy Blood Extraction Kit was used to extract genomic DNA from the blood cell samples. The data originate from a study of cytomegalovirus exposure and HLA in healthy donors (dated by TCRdb to about 2017). Study-level background: According to an earlier analysis of 587 of the donors, 200 million or so T cells yielded 117 million unique TCR beta sequences and around 280 Gb of sequence data. Donor age, sex, ethnicity and CMV serostatus were compiled alongside the repertoire data. Along with the approximately 650-subject first cohort, a separate validation cohort of over 90 different subjects was used. An early release that covered several hundred HLA-typed donors contained about 290 gigabases of sequencing data and 70 million to 100 million unique TCR sequences. The study was designed to test whether signatures of past pathogen exposure could be identified by cataloging public T cell receptors. All discovery cohort repertoires had been generated using a single sequencing platform. HLA typing covered class I and class II loci at four-digit resolution. Typing coverage differed by locus: A, B, C, DRB1 and DQB1 were typed in about 620-640 donors, DQA1 in about 500, DPA1 in some 610, and DPB1 in 472. Among a few hundred genotyped donors of the cohort, an average of around 240,000 unique TCR beta nucleotide sequences were sequenced per donor, around a sixth of them non-productive. In a later genetic analysis, genome-wide SNP genotypes for about 55% of the roughly 700 donors were used, and that subset was treated as a discovery cohort. In the later analysis, no new phenotypic data were used to find candidate immune exposures; instead, reliance was placed on TCR beta sequences and their occurrence across donors. Because of strong linkage in the cohort, a few DR-DQ haplotypes were treated as single units for association and clustering. The study profiled the T cell repertoires of approximately 700 subjects by immunosequencing and related them to cytomegalovirus serostatus. In an earlier analysis of 587 of the donors, high-throughput TCR beta sequencing was used to judge whether each TCR beta V gene segment behaved as functional or pseudogenic. The genetic ancestry cluster associated with self-reported Caucasian donors included 81% of the roughly 380 genotyped donors. A later analysis re-examined previously published TCR beta repertoires from 500 to 700 donors and added high-resolution HLA genotyping to investigate patterns of TCR occurrence. High-throughput TCR immunosequencing, statistical association of individual TCRs with disease status, and machine learning were combined to predict cytomegalovirus infection status. Overall results and qualifications from the work: CMV serostatus was the only immune exposure information available for the cohort. In both the original and validation cohorts, the classifier was reported to diagnose cytomegalovirus status with high specificity and sensitivity. Compared with equally common non-associated chains, HLA-associated TCR beta chains in a later analysis were more clonally expanded and had lower generation probabilities. According to a later genetic analysis, donors in an Asian-associated ancestry cluster had fewer N-insertions in productive TCRs than the approximately 630-donor mean. A later analysis reported that several top co-occurrence clusters appeared linked to parvovirus B19, influenza, CMV and Epstein-Barr virus. In a later analysis, TCR association rates were found to vary across HLA loci, with the most associated TCRs seen for DRB1 alleles and the fewest for HLA-C alleles. In an earlier analysis of under 600 of the donors, most TCR beta V segments were observed in productive rearrangements about 90% or about 30% of the time, broadly matching IMGT annotations. Specific HLA alleles were associated with around 18,000 TCR beta sequences at a false discovery rate of 0.05 in a later analysis. Because HLA typing was missing for some donors at each locus, association tests included only the typed subset. The study gave a list of over 150 TCR beta chains associated with cytomegalovirus. A few of the identified cytomegalovirus-associated TCR beta chains were confirmed in vitro to be specific for cytomegalovirus antigens. Strong co-occurrence of HLA alleles, especially DR and DQ, made assigning TCR associations to individual alleles difficult. Correlated functional status among segregating V segments might reflect linkage disequilibrium, but an unknown experimental factor could not be ruled out. A further reported finding was that TCR beta sequences accurately predicted the HLA-A and HLA-B alleles for most subjects in the first cohort. Approximately 18 rarely observed V segments, including chromosome 9 orphons, were excluded from the earlier analysis of about 600 of the donors because counts were too low. According to the authors, the approach could potentially be generalized to other disease states and immunological phenotypes. An association between a missense DCLRE1C variant and V-gene and J-gene trimming of TCR beta chains was found in a later genetic analysis and replicated in an independent cohort. A later analysis found that most CMV-associated TCR beta chains appeared HLA-restricted, with HLA associations seemingly driven largely by CMV exposure. A cluster of highly shared sequence variants was judged likely to represent a technical artifact of the sequencing pipeline. The presence/absence analyses assumed that sequencing depth was roughly uniform across donors, and that assumption may not be true. In this cohort, only TCR beta chains were sequenced, and detectable features were limited by the absence of alpha or paired-chain data. Most TCR sequences were observed very rarely across donors, whereas some public TCRs were present in many individuals.

The sequence was obtained from a man aged 35 to 55 in good health and CMV-seronegative. The sequenced sample consisted of PBMCs.

In nucleotides, the sequence is TGTGCCAGTAGTCACCCGGGACAGGGGGTTATCGGGGAGCTGTTTTTT. Translated, this is CASSHPGQGVIGELFF. The V gene is TRBV19 and the J gene is TRBJ2-2, with TRBD1 identical over 11 junction bases. V is cut back by 5 bases and J by 7 bases, with 9 bases in the junction unmatched. From cysteine to phenylalanine, the CDR3 is 16 amino acids long. Only the CDR3 DNA stays, 48 bases, in frame from base 1. CDR1 and CDR2, looked up from the germline V gene (reference sequence), are LNHDA and SQIVND.